This is a list of T cell receptor beta chains from one sample in a study of blood T cell repertoires in COVID-19. Produced via immunoSEQ multiplex PCR; TCRdb's table is partial and in-frame only. Among 250,000 or so clones listed, around 87% were seen once. Source material: peripheral blood. The receptors originated from a woman in her fifties or sixties with COVID-19, enrolled during active disease. Both conserved end residues are part of each CDR3. Rows may omit the clone size; those that give it use once, few, many or a size class.

size	V	J	CDR3
-	TRBV5-1	TRBJ2-3	CASSFRGGSTDTQYF
-	TRBV19	TRBJ1-2	CASTVTRDILYGYTF
-	TRBV19	TRBJ2-1	CASSVSGGAYNEQFF
-	TRBV7-9	TRBJ1-1	CASSARGQGSNTEAFF
-	TRBV6-2/TRBV6-3	TRBJ1-2	CASSFRTGGDAGYTF
once	TRBV4-2	TRBJ2-3	CASSQDPGGDTQYF
-	TRBV15	TRBJ2-7	CATRAGDRAEQYF
-	TRBV29-1	TRBJ1-1	CSGVQGITEAFF
once	TRBV6-1	TRBJ1-3	CASSENQGSAGNTIYF
-	TRBV18	TRBJ2-5	CASSPGLAGGQETQYF
-	TRBV30	TRBJ2-6	CAWTLDRVVLGANVLTF
few	TRBV4-2	TRBJ2-1	CASSPRGSVDNEQFF
once	TRBV6-6	TRBJ2-1	CASSISTLLSSGGYYNEQFF
-	TRBV19	TRBJ1-5	CASRQGGNQPQHF
-	TRBV9	TRBJ2-3	CASSVVGTGTDTQYF
few	TRBV5-1	TRBJ2-7	CASSPSPAGPNEQYF
once	TRBV5-4	TRBJ2-2	CASTPGSANTGELFF
-	TRBV5-4	TRBJ1-2	CASTTVGAVANYGYTF
-	TRBV7-8	TRBJ1-4	CASSPLATNEKLFF
-	TRBV1	TRBJ2-3	CTSSQGGCGDTQYF
-	TRBV10-3	TRBJ1-1	CAITTGGPNTEAFF
few	TRBV5-6	TRBJ2-3	CASSSRREGGVGTDTQYF
-	TRBV19	TRBJ2-2	CASGQGAPGELFF
-	TRBV7-2	TRBJ1-5	CASSWDRNSNQPQHF
-	TRBV19	TRBJ2-5	CASSIVVGQGGETQYF
-	TRBV9	TRBJ1-1	CASSAGSRDTEAFF
-	TRBV10-3	TRBJ1-5	CAISASVSNQPQHF
once	TRBV6-2/TRBV6-3	TRBJ1-2	CASSWQGYGYTF
-	TRBV5-1	TRBJ1-5	CASSLEGLNQPQHF
-	TRBV19	TRBJ1-3	CASTRDSFVSRGNTIYF
once	TRBV7-2	TRBJ2-5	CASSPPGRGGDEETQYF
-	TRBV5-1	TRBJ2-3	CASSLAVAGTDTQYF
-	TRBV19	TRBJ1-1	CASSLGQGSTEAFF
-	TRBV30	TRBJ1-6	CAWRTGTGYSPLHF
-	TRBV6-6	TRBJ2-7	CASSYWSGERYEQYF
-	TRBV9	TRBJ2-5	CASSASTRRETQYF
-	TRBV9	TRBJ1-1	CASSPPGDTEAFF
once	TRBV7-2	TRBJ1-5	CASSLAGDRASFNQPQHF
-	TRBV5-1	TRBJ1-6	CASSSMTGLNNSPLHF
once	TRBV20-1	TRBJ1-1	CSARAQAEAFF